This T cell receptor beta chain was captured by sequencing in a study of CD8+ T cells in alopecia areata. About the research overall: Those treated were given oral tofacitinib at 5 to 10 mg twice daily.

TCR sequencing used cDNA made by reverse transcription of extracted RNA. Measured with immunoSEQ multiplex PCR; TCRdb has only the in-frame clones, and not every one. In the table there are 150,000 or so clones, 45% to 55% of which are singletons. The CDR3 covers 13 residues. Looked up from germline, CDR1 is SGHVS and CDR2 is FNYEAQ. The V end lost 5 bases, the J end lost 2 bases, and 6 bases lay between the germline ends. The specimen comprised CD8+ T cells sorted from blood, sampled at week 0. This TCR derives from a human donor with alopecia areata. V is TRBV7-6 and J is TRBJ2-2, with D uncertain. The CDR3 spells CASSILNTGELFF. The CDR3 DNA is TGTGCCAGCAGCATACTTAACACCGGGGAGCTGTTTTTT.